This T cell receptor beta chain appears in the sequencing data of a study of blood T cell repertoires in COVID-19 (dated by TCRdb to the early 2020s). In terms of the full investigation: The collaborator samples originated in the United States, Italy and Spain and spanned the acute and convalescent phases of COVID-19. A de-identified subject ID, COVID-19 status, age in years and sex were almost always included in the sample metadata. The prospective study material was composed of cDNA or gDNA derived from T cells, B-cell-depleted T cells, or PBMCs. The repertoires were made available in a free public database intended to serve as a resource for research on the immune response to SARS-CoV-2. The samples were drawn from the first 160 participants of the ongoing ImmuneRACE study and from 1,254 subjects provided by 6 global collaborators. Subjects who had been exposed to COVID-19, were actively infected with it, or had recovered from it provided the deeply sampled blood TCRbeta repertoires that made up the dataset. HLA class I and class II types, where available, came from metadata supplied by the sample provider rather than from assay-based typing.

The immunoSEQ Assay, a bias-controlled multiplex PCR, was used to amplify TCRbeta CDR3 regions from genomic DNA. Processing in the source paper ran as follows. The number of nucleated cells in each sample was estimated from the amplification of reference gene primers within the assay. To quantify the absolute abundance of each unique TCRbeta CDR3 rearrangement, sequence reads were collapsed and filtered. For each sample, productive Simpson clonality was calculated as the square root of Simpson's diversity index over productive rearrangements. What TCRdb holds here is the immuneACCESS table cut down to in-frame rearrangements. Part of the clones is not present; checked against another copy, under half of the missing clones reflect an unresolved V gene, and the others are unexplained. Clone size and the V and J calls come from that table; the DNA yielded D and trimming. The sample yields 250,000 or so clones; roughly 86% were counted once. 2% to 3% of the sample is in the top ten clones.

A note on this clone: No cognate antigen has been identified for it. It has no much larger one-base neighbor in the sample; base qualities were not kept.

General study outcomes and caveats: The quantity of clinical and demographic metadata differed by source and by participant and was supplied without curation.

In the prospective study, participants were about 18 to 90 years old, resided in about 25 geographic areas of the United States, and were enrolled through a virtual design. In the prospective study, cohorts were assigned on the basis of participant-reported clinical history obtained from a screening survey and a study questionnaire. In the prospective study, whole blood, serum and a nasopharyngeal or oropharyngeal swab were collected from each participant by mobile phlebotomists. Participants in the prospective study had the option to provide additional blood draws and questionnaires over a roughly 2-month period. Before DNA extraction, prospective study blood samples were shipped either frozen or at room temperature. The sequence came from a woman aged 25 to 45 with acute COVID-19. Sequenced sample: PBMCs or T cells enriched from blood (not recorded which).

The CDR3 protein is CASSLQRGATETQYF. The DNA sequence reads TGTGCCAGCAGTCTCCAGCGGGGGGCCACAGAGACCCAGTACTTC. The chain links TRBV27 with TRBJ2-5; 9 middle bases align to TRBD2. V loses 5 bases at its end and J loses 4 bases; junction bases beyond the gene matches: 8. Based on the germline V gene (reference sequence), the CDR1 and CDR2 sequences are MNHEY and SMNVEV. The CDR3 holds 15 amino acids from the cysteine to the phenylalanine. Solely the CDR3 DNA is kept, with 45 bases framed from the first base.